Shown below are 27 T cell receptor beta chains from a single sample sequenced in a study of blood T cell repertoires in COVID-19. TCRdb keeps only in-frame clones here, not all; method: immunoSEQ multiplex PCR. The table records approximately 440,000 clones, 88% of them present only once. The sequenced material came from peripheral blood. The receptors come from a woman in her fifties or sixties with COVID-19, enrolled during active disease.

This clone was detected only once. The same CDR3 also results from other DNA sequences found in this sample. The rearrangement uses TRBV28 and TRBJ1-1; D is unresolved. Trimming removed 1 base from V and 2 bases from J, with 5 bases in between. Germline CDR1 MDHEN, CDR2 SYDVKM. This CDR3 is 13 amino acids long. CDR3 bases: TGTGCCAGCAGTTTATCCAGAAACACTGAAGCTTTCTTT. Amino acids: CASSLSRNTEAFF.

The chain couples TRBV15 to TRBJ2-5, with 8 bases that match TRBD2. The V and J ends lost 0 bases and 6 bases, in that order; junction bases with no gene match: 15. The CDR3 totals 18 residues. CDR1 is LNHNV, CDR2 YYDKDF, per germline (reference sequence). This CDR3 reads CATSRDLGASGLVKTQYF. CDR3 bases: TGTGCCACCAGCAGAGATTTGGGGGCTAGCGGGTTGGTGAAGACCCAGTACTTC.

This chain links TRBV27 with TRBJ2-5; D call uncertain. Trimming left V 5 bases short and J 0 bases short, with 13 bases between. This CDR3 is built from 15 residues. Germline V gene lookup returns CDR1 MNHEY and CDR2 SMNVEV (reference sequence). The chain's CDR3 is CASSPRHPYQETQYF. The DNA for the CDR3 is TGTGCCAGCAGTCCACGACACCCGTACCAAGAGACCCAGTACTTC.

The genes are TRBV30 and TRBJ2-1, with 7 bases lining up with TRBD1. Per germline, CDR1 GTSNPN and CDR2 SVGIG (reference sequence). The ends lost 3 bases at V and 2 bases at J; junction bases unmatched: 13. There are 17 residues in the CDR3. The CDR3 loop is CAWRGVEGAYPYNEQFF. DNA for the CDR3: TGTGCCTGGAGGGGGGTAGAGGGGGCTTATCCCTACAATGAGCAGTTCTTC.

This rearrangement joins TRBV5-1 to TRBJ2-5, with 7 bases that match TRBD1. The CDR3 length is 15 residues. The ends lost 3 bases at V and 5 bases at J; junction bases unmatched: 10. In germline, CDR1 is SGHRS, CDR2 YFSETQ. The CDR3 DNA follows: TGCGCCAGCAGCTGGACCATTAGGGGGCCTGAGACCCAGTACTTC. Its translation: CASSWTIRGPETQYF.

The genes are TRBV28 and TRBJ2-7; D is unresolved. Germline lookup yields CDR1 MDHEN and CDR2 SYDVKM. The length of the CDR3 is 13 residues. V lost 1 base and J 2 bases, leaving 6 bases between the germline ends. CDR3 residues: CASSLSPAYEQYF. For the CDR3, the DNA is TGTGCCAGCAGTTTATCCCCAGCCTACGAGCAGTACTTC.

Details on this clone: Distinct nucleotide sequences in the sample also encode this CDR3. The V gene is TRBV6-6, the J gene TRBJ1-1, with TRBD1 matching over 7 bases. CDR3 length equals 13 residues. Germline V gene lookup returns CDR1 MNHNY and CDR2 SVGAGI (reference sequence). Trimming removed 6 bases from V and 1 base from J; junction bases left unmatched: 2. The CDR3 here is CASRAGGNTEAFF. The DNA of the CDR3 is TGTGCCAGCAGGGCAGGGGGGAACACTGAAGCTTTCTTT.

The rearrangement joins TRBV5-1 to TRBJ1-1, with 10 positions matching TRBD1. J was trimmed by 1 base and V by 3 bases; bases with no gene match: 3. This CDR3 has 15 residues. The germline CDR1 and CDR2 sequences are SGHRS and YFSETQ. The CDR3 region has the DNA TGCGCCAGCAGCTCAGACAGGGGGCCGAACACTGAAGCTTTCTTT. Its protein is CASSSDRGPNTEAFF.

This clone was detected only once. The chain carries TRBV7-9 and TRBJ2-2, with 8 bases that match TRBD1. Germline CDR1 SEHNR, CDR2 FQNEAQ (reference sequence). V was pared by 5 bases and J by 0 bases, with 5 bases of the junction left unmatched. The CDR3 loop spans 16 amino acids. The CDR3 loop reads CASSGDRGPNTGELFF. The CDR3, as DNA: TGTGCCAGCAGCGGTGACAGGGGACCGAACACCGGGGAGCTGTTTTTT.

The V gene is TRBV19, the J gene TRBJ1-2; D unclear. This CDR3 has 14 residues. Per germline, CDR1 LNHDA and CDR2 SQIVND (reference sequence). V lost 0 bases and J lost 5, with 10 bases in between. The CDR3 loop reads CASSIDSSRYGYTF. In nucleotides, the CDR3 is TGTGCCAGTAGTATAGACAGTTCTAGATATGGCTACACCTTC.

The rearrangement joins TRBV19 to TRBJ2-6, with a tentative D call TRBD2 (6 bases). This CDR3 spans 15 amino acids. V was cut by 7 bases and J by 3 bases, with 13 bases left in between. CDR1 and CDR2 from the germline V gene are LNHDA and SQIVND (reference sequence). CDR3 in amino acids: CASTLGGFGANVLTF. The CDR3 DNA is TGTGCCAGTACCTTGGGGGGTTTTGGGGCCAACGTCCTGACTTTC.

The chain carries TRBV27 and TRBJ1-4; D might be TRBD1 (5 bases). V lost 3 bases, J lost 0 bases, and 14 bases lay in between. Germline V gene lookup returns CDR1 MNHEY and CDR2 SMNVEV (reference sequence). The CDR3 spans 17 residues. This chain's CDR3 is CASSLGGGKATNEKLFF. CDR3 DNA: TGTGCCAGCAGTTTGGGGGGGGGAAAAGCAACTAATGAAAAACTGTTTTTT.

The genes are TRBV19 and TRBJ2-5, with D possibly TRBD2 on 6 matching bases. The CDR3 contains 16 residues. CDR1 is LNHDA, CDR2 SQIVND, per germline (reference sequence). Trimming cost V 6 bases and J 4 bases, with 21 bases left between them. CDR3 amino acids: CASRTTGSTGRETQYF. CDR3 sequence (DNA): TGTGCCAGTAGGACCACCGGGAGCACGGGGAGAGAGACCCAGTACTTC. Combining the CDR3 with reference TRBV19 and TRBJ2-5 gives the whole variable domain DGGITQSPKYLFRKEGQNVTLSCEQNLNHDAMYWYRQDPGQGLRLIYYSQIVNDFQKGDIAEGYSVSREKKESFPLTVTSAQKNPTAFYLCASRTTGSTGRETQYFGPGTRLLVL.

About this clone itself: The same CDR3 also results from other DNA sequences found in this sample. The chain is built from TRBV6-1 and TRBJ1-3, with D unresolved. The germline V gene encodes CDR1 MNHNS and CDR2 SASEGT. The V gene lost 0 bases and the J gene lost 2 bases, with 8 bases spanning the gap. There are 15 residues in the CDR3. The DNA of the CDR3 is TGTGCCAGCAGTGAAGCAACAGTCCCTGGAAACACCATATATTTT. This gives the protein CASSEATVPGNTIYF.

This chain connects TRBV5-1 to TRBJ1-5; D is ambiguous. Trimming cost V 0 bases and J 3 bases, with 10 bases left between them. Germline V lookup: CDR1 SGHRS, CDR2 YFSETQ. This CDR3 contains 15 residues. Written as DNA, the CDR3 is TGCGCCAGCAGCTTGGGGAGCGGGAACAATCAGCCCCAGCATTTT. It encodes CASSLGSGNNQPQHF. Based on the CDR3 plus reference TRBV5-1 and TRBJ1-5, the full variable domain is KAGVTQTPRYLIKTRGQQVTLSCSPISGHRSVSWYQQTPGQGLQFLFEYFSETQRNKGNFPGRFSGRQFSNSRSEMNVSTLELGDSALYLCASSLGSGNNQPQHFGDGTRLSIL.

This clone appeared a single time. The rearrangement joins TRBV28 to TRBJ1-4; tentative D call: TRBD1 (6 bases). This CDR3 comprises 14 residues. V was cut by 5 bases and J by 8 bases, with 15 bases left in between. Germline lookup yields CDR1 MDHEN and CDR2 SYDVKM. The CDR3 DNA sequence: TGTGCCAGCAGTCCAACAGGGTTAGGGGAAAAACTGTTTTTT. Its translation is CASSPTGLGEKLFF.

V is TRBV27 and J is TRBJ1-2; maybe TRBD1 (5 bases). This CDR3 comprises 15 residues. The germline V and J ends were trimmed by 6 bases and 2 bases, with 16 bases remaining between them. Germline values: CDR1 MNHEY, CDR2 SMNVEV (reference sequence). The CDR3 reads CASRNRTEKNYGYTF. The CDR3, as DNA: TGTGCCAGCAGGAACAGGACGGAGAAAAACTATGGCTACACCTTC.

The V gene is TRBV30, the J gene TRBJ2-4; 10 bases align to TRBD2. The J segment lost 8 bases and the V segment lost 4 bases, leaving 2 bases of the junction unmatched. The CDR3 totals 12 residues. CDR1 is GTSNPN, CDR2 SVGIG, per germline (reference sequence). The CDR3 region has the DNA TGTGCCTGGACTAGCGGGGGTGACATTCAGTACTTC. This gives the protein CAWTSGGDIQYF.

This sequence joins TRBV5-1 and TRBJ1-4; 7 nucleotides align to TRBD1. The CDR3 runs to 15 residues. The V gene end was trimmed by 4 bases and the J gene end by 2 bases; junction bases not matched to a gene: 5. Germline loops: CDR1 SGHRS, CDR2 YFSETQ. The CDR3 region is CASSLPGQTNEKLFF. In nucleotides, the CDR3 is TGCGCCAGCAGCCTACCGGGACAGACTAATGAAAAACTGTTTTTT.

The chain is built from TRBV7-8 and TRBJ2-3, with 9 bases that match TRBD2. The CDR3 has 16 amino acids. With 5 bases clipped from V and 2 bases from J, the junction kept 8 bases outside the gene matches. Germline CDR1 SGHVS, CDR2 FQNEAQ. The CDR3 spells CASSLLASGDTDTQYF. The CDR3 DNA is TGTGCCAGCAGCCTCCTCGCTAGCGGGGACACAGATACGCAGTATTTT.

This sequence joins TRBV2 and TRBJ2-3; D is perhaps TRBD2 (7 bases). V dropped 6 bases and J dropped 5 bases, with 12 bases sitting between them. CDR1 is SNHLY and CDR2 is FYNNEI in the germline V gene. The CDR3 has 13 residues. CDR3 in amino acids: CASRGRGGDTQYF. The CDR3 region has the DNA TGTGCCAGCAGGGGGAGGGGGGGAGATACGCAGTATTTT.

The rearrangement joins TRBV11-1 to TRBJ2-1, with TRBD2 matching 7 bases. In germline, CDR1 is SGHAT, CDR2 FQDESV (reference sequence). With V trimmed by 3 bases and J by 0 bases, 2 bases remained unmatched. The CDR3 is 15 amino acids. The CDR3 DNA reads TGTGCCAGCAGCTTGGGGGGGAGCTCCTACAATGAGCAGTTCTTC. It translates to CASSLGGSSYNEQFF.

This CDR3 is CASSPTGVLEKLFF. In DNA, the CDR3 is TGCGCCAGCAGCCCAACAGGGGTTCTCGAAAAACTGTTTTTT. The chain carries TRBV5-1 and TRBJ1-4, with TRBD1 matching 7 bases. Unmatched junction bases numbered 8, after V lost 4 bases and J lost 8 bases. The CDR3 spans 14 residues. Germline V gene sequence: CDR1 SGHRS, CDR2 YFSETQ. Looking up the rest from reference TRBV5-1 and TRBJ1-4 gives the full variable domain: KAGVTQTPRYLIKTRGQQVTLSCSPISGHRSVSWYQQTPGQGLQFLFEYFSETQRNKGNFPGRFSGRQFSNSRSEMNVSTLELGDSALYLCASSPTGVLEKLFFGSGTQLSVL.

The chain combines TRBV28 with TRBJ1-1; TRBD1 is a possible D gene (5 bases). Between the trimmed V and J ends, which lost 6 bases and 8 bases, there was a span of 13 bases. Germline assignment: CDR1 MDHEN and CDR2 SYDVKM. This CDR3 is built from 12 residues. The CDR3 sequence is CASRPPGGEAFF. CDR3 coding DNA: TGTGCCAGCAGGCCACCTGGGGGGGAAGCTTTCTTT.

Many counts were recorded for this clone. Other DNA sequences of this sample code for an identical CDR3. The J gene is TRBJ1-1, the V gene TRBV3-1 (or the pseudogene TRBV3-2); 8 bases are shared with TRBD1. CDR3 length: 14 amino acids. Trimming cost V 6 bases and J 0 bases; bases outside gene matches: 3. CDR1 and CDR2 from the germline V gene are LGHDT and YNNKEL (reference sequence). The CDR3 loop reads CASRSDRVNTEAFF. The CDR3 region has the DNA TGTGCCAGCAGATCGGACAGGGTGAACACTGAAGCTTTCTTT.

V is TRBV7-2 and J is TRBJ1-4; D is possibly TRBD1 (5 bases). Germline CDR1 is SGHTA and CDR2 is FQGNSA. Trimming pared 3 bases from V and 8 bases from J, leaving 16 bases between. The CDR3 is made up of 15 amino acids. CDR3 bases: TGTGCCAGCAGCTTCTCCGGGACGGGAGAAGAAAAACTGTTTTTT. This encodes CASSFSGTGEEKLFF.

A note on this clone: This sample includes further DNA sequences coding for the same CDR3. The chain employs TRBV5-5 and TRBJ2-1, with 9 bases that match TRBD1. CDR1 SGHKS and CDR2 YYEKEE come from the germline V gene (reference sequence). V lost 2 bases and J lost 5; bases outside the gene matches: 5. The CDR3 covers 15 residues. CDR3: CASSFGQGIDNEQFF. CDR3 DNA sequence: TGTGCCAGCAGCTTTGGACAGGGGATCGACAATGAGCAGTTCTTC. Based on the CDR3 plus reference TRBV5-5 and TRBJ2-1, the full variable domain is DAGVTQSPTHLIKTRGQQVTLRCSPISGHKSVSWYQQVLGQGPQFIFQYYEKEERGRGNFPDRFSARQFPNYSSELNVNALLLGDSALYLCASSFGQGIDNEQFFGPGTRLTVL.